Listed here are 18 T cell receptor beta chains from one sample, sequenced in a study of cytomegalovirus exposure and HLA in healthy donors. Amplification used 60 Vbeta primers and 13 Jbeta primers. Method: immunoSEQ multiplex PCR; TCRdb's copy keeps in-frame clones and lacks some. Listed are fewer than 75,000 clones; 15% to 20% falls within the top ten. The sample was PBMCs. Source of these receptors: a boy aged 5-17 years in good health and CMV-seronegative.

The chain joins TRBV5-6 to TRBJ1-5; 9 bases are shared with TRBD1. Germline CDR1 and CDR2: SGHDT and YYEEEE. Trimming removed 3 bases from V and 11 bases from J; junction bases left unmatched: 6. This CDR3 has 13 residues. In DNA form, the CDR3 reads TGTGCCAGCAGCTGGGGGACAGGGAATGCCCAGCATTTT. Translating gives CASSWGTGNAQHF. The variable domain in full, with the rest retrieved from reference TRBV5-6 and TRBJ1-5, is DAGVTQSPTHLIKTRGQQVTLRCSPKSGHDTVSWYQQALGQGPQFIFQYYEEEERQRGNFPDRFSGHQFPNYSSELNVNALLLGDSALYLCASSWGTGNAQHFGDGTRLSIL.

V gene TRBV7-9 combines with J gene TRBJ2-7; D uncertain. Germline values: CDR1 SEHNR, CDR2 FQNEAQ (reference sequence). Trimming took off 3 bases at V and 1 base at J, with 7 bases between the two ends. The CDR3 is made up of 13 amino acids. The CDR3 spells CASSFELSYEQYF. DNA of the CDR3: TGTGCCAGCAGCTTTGAGTTGTCCTACGAGCAGTACTTC. Full variable domain (rest looked up from reference TRBV7-9 and TRBJ2-7): DTGVSQNPRHKITKRGQNVTFRCDPISEHNRLYWYRQTLGQGPEFLTYFQNEAQLEKSRLLSDRFSAERPKGSFSTLEIQRTEQGDSAMYLCASSFELSYEQYFGPGTRLTVT.

J is TRBJ2-1 and V is TRBV7-2; D is uncertain. CDR3 size: 16 residues. Germline CDR1 SGHTA, CDR2 FQGNSA. V lost 5 bases and J lost 0, with 14 bases in between. The CDR3 spells CASSHLARSSYNEQFF. The CDR3 DNA sequence: TGTGCCAGCAGCCACCTGGCGCGGAGCTCCTACAATGAGCAGTTCTTC.

The V and J genes are TRBV29-1 and TRBJ2-1; D unresolved. The CDR3 consists of 11 residues. V was trimmed by 3 bases and J by 9 bases, leaving 9 bases between them. The germline V gene has CDR1 SQVTM and CDR2 ANQGSEA. CDR3 nucleotides: TGCAGCGTTGACCTAGATGGTGAGCAGTTCTTC. Protein product: CSVDLDGEQFF.

The chain recombines TRBV14 with TRBJ2-7; 9 bases align to TRBD1. This CDR3 region has 15 residues. V was clipped by 0 bases and J by 6 bases; unmatched bases: 6. Germline CDR1 reads SGHDN; CDR2 reads FVKESK. CDR3: CASSQEGQGHAEQYF. CDR3 DNA: TGTGCCAGCAGCCAAGAAGGACAGGGGCATGCCGAGCAGTACTTC. The complete variable domain, with remaining parts taken from reference TRBV14 and TRBJ2-7, reads EAGVTQFPSHSVIEKGQTVTLRCDPISGHDNLYWYRRVMGKEIKFLLHFVKESKQDESGMPNNRFLAERTGGTYSTLKVQPAELEDSGVYFCASSQEGQGHAEQYFGPGTRLTVT.

The chain uses TRBV13 and TRBJ1-1, with D hard to call. The CDR3 length is 10 residues. Germline lookup yields CDR1 PRHDT and CDR2 FYEKMQ (reference sequence). V was cut by 4 bases and J by 8 bases, with 5 bases left in between. This chain's CDR3 is CASSSIEAFF. The DNA for the CDR3 is TGTGCCAGCAGCTCTATCGAAGCTTTCTTT. Full variable domain (remainder filled in from reference TRBV13 and TRBJ1-1): AAGVIQSPRHLIKEKRETATLKCYPIPRHDTVYWYQQGPGQDPQFLISFYEKMQSDKGSIPDRFSAQQFSDYHSELNMSSLELGDSALYFCASSSIEAFFGQGTRLTVV.

The chain carries TRBV7-6 and TRBJ2-5, with 9 bases matching TRBD2. The CDR3 has 16 amino acids. Germline V CDR1 and CDR2: SGHVS, FNYEAQ. Trimming removed 1 base from V and 2 bases from J; junction bases left unmatched: 5. CDR3 bases: TGTGCCAGCAGCTTAGGGGGCGGGGGGGCTCAAGAGACCCAGTACTTC. Translated, it gives CASSLGGGGAQETQYF.

The V and J genes are TRBV30 and TRBJ1-5; D is perhaps TRBD1 (5 bases). V was trimmed by 6 bases and J by 5 bases, leaving 11 bases between them. CDR3 length: 12 residues. Germline V CDR1 and CDR2: GTSNPN, SVGIG (reference sequence). CDR3: CACGGQDQPQHF. DNA of the CDR3: TGTGCCTGCGGGGGTCAAGATCAGCCCCAGCATTTT.

V gene TRBV30 combines with J gene TRBJ2-1; TRBD2 agrees at 10 bases. CDR3 length equals 14 residues. CDR1 GTSNPN and CDR2 SVGIG come from the germline V gene (reference sequence). With V trimmed by 2 bases and J by 4 bases, 2 bases remained unmatched. CDR3 in DNA: TGTGCCTGGAGTAGGACTAGCGGTTACAATGAGCAGTTCTTC. Translated, it gives CAWSRTSGYNEQFF. The complete variable domain, with remaining parts taken from reference TRBV30 and TRBJ2-1, reads SQTIHQWPATLVQPVGSPLSLECTVEGTSNPNLYWYRQAAGRGLQLLFYSVGIGQISSEVPQNLSASRPQDRQFILSSKKLLLSDSGFYLCAWSRTSGYNEQFFGPGTRLTVL.

The chain carries TRBV4-3 and TRBJ1-1, with a weak D call TRBD1 (5 bases). Trimming cost V 1 base and J 3 bases, with 12 bases left between them. Germline V CDR1 and CDR2: LGHNA, YSLEER. The CDR3 extends over 15 amino acids. The CDR3 sequence is CASSQVVQVDTEAFF. In DNA, the CDR3 is TGCGCCAGCAGCCAAGTAGTACAGGTTGACACTGAAGCTTTCTTT.

This chain connects TRBV4-1 to TRBJ2-5; no definite D call. The CDR3 length is 14 residues. Germline V gives CDR1 MGHRA, CDR2 YSYEKL. Deletions cut 1 base from V and 2 bases from J, with 8 bases between. As DNA, the CDR3 is TGCGCCAGCAGCCAAGCCTCCCAGCAAGAGACCCAGTACTTC. Translating gives CASSQASQQETQYF.

As concerns this clone: Other DNA sequences in this specimen translate into the identical CDR3. This chain connects TRBV19 to TRBJ1-1; 7 bases match TRBD1. Losses at the gene ends were 4 bases for V and 1 base for J; bases not matched to a gene: 3. Germline V lookup: CDR1 LNHDA, CDR2 SQIVND (reference sequence). This CDR3 spans 14 amino acids. CDR3 in DNA: TGTGCCAGTAGTACGGGACAGTCGAACACTGAAGCTTTCTTT. Translated: CASSTGQSNTEAFF.

The chain is built from TRBV14 and TRBJ1-6, with D uncertain. Trimming removed 0 bases from V and 8 bases from J, with 8 bases in between. The CDR3 consists of 14 residues. The germline CDR1 and CDR2 sequences are SGHDN and FVKESK. The CDR3, as DNA: TGTGCCAGCAGCCAAGAAGTGAGCCATTCACCCCTCCACTTT. Protein sequence: CASSQEVSHSPLHF.

The chain carries TRBV6-5 and TRBJ1-1; the D is unclear. Trimming removed 3 bases from V and 5 bases from J, with 16 bases in between. CDR1 and CDR2 (germline): MNHEY, SVGAGI. This CDR3 comprises 15 residues. The CDR3 DNA reads TGTGCCAGCAGTTATCTGAGAGGCGGGAGAACTGAAGCTTTCTTT. Amino acids: CASSYLRGGRTEAFF.

This sequence joins TRBV30 and TRBJ2-5; 15 nucleotides agree with TRBD2. V lost 2 bases to trimming and J lost 4 bases; unmatched junction nucleotides: 8. The CDR3 is made up of 17 amino acids. CDR1 is GTSNPN, CDR2 SVGIG, per germline (reference sequence). The CDR3 spells CAWSSGLAGGPSETQYF. In DNA, the CDR3 is TGTGCCTGGAGTTCCGGACTAGCGGGAGGGCCCTCAGAGACCCAGTACTTC. The full variable domain, its missing parts supplied by reference TRBV30 and TRBJ2-5, is SQTIHQWPATLVQPVGSPLSLECTVEGTSNPNLYWYRQAAGRGLQLLFYSVGIGQISSEVPQNLSASRPQDRQFILSSKKLLLSDSGFYLCAWSSGLAGGPSETQYFGPGTRLLVL.

The chain couples TRBV9 to TRBJ2-1; 8 nucleotides align to TRBD2. Germline V gene data show CDR1 as SGDLS and CDR2 as YYNGEE. This CDR3 contains 15 residues. V lost 0 bases, J lost 4 bases, and 3 bases stayed unmatched. CDR3 loop: CASSVGASGYNEQFF. CDR3 coding DNA: TGTGCCAGCAGCGTAGGGGCTAGCGGGTACAATGAGCAGTTCTTC.

This chain joins TRBV27 and TRBJ1-1, with TRBD1 as a possible D gene (5 bases). This CDR3 contains 14 residues. Germline loops: CDR1 MNHEY, CDR2 SMNVEV (reference sequence). V lost 6 bases, J lost 7 bases, and 18 bases lay in between. This CDR3 reads CASRPLGRADEAFF. DNA of the CDR3: TGTGCCAGCAGACCCTTGGGCAGGGCGGATGAAGCTTTCTTT.

This chain links TRBV19 with TRBJ1-5, with unresolved D. V was trimmed by 2 bases and J by 0 bases, leaving 14 bases between them. The CDR3 runs to 17 residues. The germline gives CDR1 LNHDA, CDR2 SQIVND (reference sequence). The CDR3 DNA is TGTGCCAGTAGTATAATCGGCAGAGCTAGTAGCAATCAGCCCCAGCATTTT. Translating it yields CASSIIGRASSNQPQHF.